This TCR beta chain was observed in a study of blood T cells in healthy people across ages. Study conclusions and caveats: Long-lived donors carried more naive CD4+ cells and greater diversity than aged donors. As age increased, TCR beta diversity per million T cells fell in a roughly linear fashion.

On this clonotype: Its target is not known.

The CDR3 spans 16 residues. In germline, CDR1 is SGHRS, CDR2 YFSETQ. Trimming cost V 6 bases and J 2 bases; bases outside gene matches: 12. Together with a sample-barcoded 5' primer, a J-beta primer mix was included in a second PCR lasting roughly 6 to 12 cycles. TCRdb called the 5' RACE reads again in MiXCR, with one record for every CDR3 protein. The profile shows 500,000 to 650,000 distinct CDR3 sequences, about 29% of them singletons. The data were also submitted as part of a second study, on T cells of mothers and their children. That source adds: Within related and unrelated pairs, thymic selection shapes TCR recombination output in a similar way. Microchimeric T cell clones that persisted were not detected.

The chain is built from TRBV5-1 and TRBJ2-5; 8 positions match TRBD1. The source material was blood. This TCR came from a boy aged 2 to 10 in good health. The CDR3, as DNA: TGCGCCAGCACCCCCGGCGGGACAGGAAAACAAGAGACCCAGTACTTC. Residues: CASTPGGTGKQETQYF.